One sample yielded the 10 T cell receptor beta chains listed below, sequenced in a study of shared clonotypes between healthy human individuals. TCRdb's copy holds only in-frame clones and misses some; the assay was immunoSEQ multiplex PCR. Of 450,000 to 700,000 clones in the sample, just under 97% are singletons; the top ten hold 0.1% to 0.11%. Cells designated naive CD8 were CD45RO-negative and were positively selected for CCR7, with terminally differentiated effector memory CD45RA+ cells excluded. Material: naive CD8+ T cells sorted from blood. The origin of the receptors is a woman in her thirties in good health.

This sequence joins TRBV15 and TRBJ2-5; D unclear. V lost 5 bases and J 5 bases, leaving 15 bases between the germline ends. The CDR3 spans 14 residues. CDR1 is LNHNV, CDR2 YYDKDF, per germline (reference sequence). The CDR3 bases are TGTGCCACCAGCTTTACCGAAAGGTGGGAGACCCAGTACTTC. Amino acid sequence: CATSFTERWETQYF.

This clone was picked up one time. This chain links TRBV9 with TRBJ2-7; no clear D gene. V shed 6 bases and J shed 6 bases, with 19 bases lying between them. This CDR3 is 14 amino acids long. Looked up from germline, CDR1 is SGDLS and CDR2 is YYNGEE. CDR3 region: CASTATRLNSEQYF. CDR3 DNA sequence: TGTGCCAGCACGGCGACAAGACTTAACTCCGAGCAGTACTTC.

On this clone itself: One end of the junction is discordant with germline, which a read error may explain. The V and J genes are TRBV27 and TRBJ1-5; D might be TRBD1 (5 bases). This CDR3 contains 15 residues. The germline V gene encodes CDR1 MNHEY and CDR2 SMNVEV (reference sequence). The chain's CDR3 is CASSISGDGAQPQHF. The DNA of the CDR3 is TGTGCCAGCAGTATATCTGGGGACGGTGCACAGCCCCAGCATTTT.

The chain has TRBV9 and TRBJ2-2, with D perhaps TRBD2 (6 bases). V was cut by 0 bases and J by 4 bases, with 13 bases left in between. The germline CDR1 and CDR2 sequences are SGDLS and YYNGEE. This CDR3 is built from 16 residues. CDR3 amino acids: CASSVARTSPTGELFF. CDR3 sequence (DNA): TGTGCCAGCAGCGTAGCTCGCACTAGCCCCACCGGGGAGCTGTTTTTT.

This rearrangement joins TRBV5-1 to TRBJ2-2, with a possible D match to TRBD1 (5 bases). Trimming left V 6 bases short and J 3 bases short, with 27 bases between. Germline lookup yields CDR1 SGHRS and CDR2 YFSETQ. The length of the CDR3 is 19 residues. CDR3 bases: TGCGCCAGCACGGAACGGATGGGGCGCTGGGGCGTCTACACCGGGGAGCTGTTTTTT. This sequence encodes CASTERMGRWGVYTGELFF.

J is TRBJ1-1 and V is TRBV5-8; D is ambiguous. This CDR3 is built from 16 residues. The V end lost 0 bases, the J end lost 2 bases, and 14 bases lay between the germline ends. CDR1 and CDR2 (germline): SGHTS, YDEGEE. CDR3 sequence (DNA): TGTGCCAGCAGCTTGGCGTACAGCACTTTAAACACTGAAGCTTTCTTT. Amino acids: CASSLAYSTLNTEAFF. The whole variable domain, filled in from reference TRBV5-8 and TRBJ1-1, reads EAGVTQSPTHLIKTRGQQATLRCSPISGHTSVYWYQQALGLGLQFLLWYDEGEERNRGNFPPRFSGRQFPNYSSELNVNALELEDSALYLCASSLAYSTLNTEAFFGQGTRLTVV.

The chain recombines TRBV30 with TRBJ2-7; 7 bases match TRBD2. Trimming removed 1 base from V and 0 bases from J; junction bases left unmatched: 6. Looked up from germline, CDR1 is GTSNPN and CDR2 is SVGIG (reference sequence). The CDR3 totals 15 residues. The CDR3 loop is CAWSAGIAGSYEQYF. DNA of the CDR3: TGTGCCTGGAGTGCCGGTATAGCGGGCTCCTACGAGCAGTACTTC.

V is TRBV9 and J is TRBJ2-7; TRBD2 matches 9 bases. This CDR3 has 14 amino acids. The germline V gene has CDR1 SGDLS and CDR2 YYNGEE. Trimming took 0 bases from V and 6 from J; bases not matched to a gene: 4. The CDR3 nucleotides are TGTGCCAGCAGCGTAGGGCGGGAGGGCTTCGAGCAGTACTTC. Residues: CASSVGREGFEQYF.

This chain joins TRBV29-1 and TRBJ1-2; D unresolved. The V end was cut by 1 base, the J end by 8 bases, with 8 bases between. Per germline, CDR1 SQVTM and CDR2 ANQGSEA. This CDR3 region has 11 residues. This CDR3 reads CSVEGLGGYTF. The CDR3 coding sequence is TGCAGCGTTGAAGGGTTGGGAGGCTACACCTTC.

The chain joins TRBV10-2 to TRBJ2-7, with D perhaps given as TRBD1 or TRBD2 (5 bases each). Trimming cost V 6 bases and J 6 bases, with 15 bases left between them. CDR1 and CDR2 from the germline V gene are WSHSY and SAAADI. CDR3 length equals 13 residues. The CDR3 DNA is TGCGCCAGCAGCCTTGGGGACGCCCCCGAGCAGTACTTC. Translating it yields CASSLGDAPEQYF.